The rows below give T cell receptor beta chains drawn from one sample of a study of blood T cell repertoires in COVID-19. The method was immunoSEQ multiplex PCR; TCRdb's version includes in-frame clones alone and lacks a portion of them. The profile shows more than 100,000 clones, roughly 80% of them singletons. Sequenced sample: peripheral blood. All receptors come from a woman older than 75 with acute or convalescent COVID-19. Both conserved end residues are part of each CDR3. The order of the fields is clone size, D gene, CDR3 length, J gene, V gene, CDR3 DNA, CDR3 protein. The D gene is left open where the match is weak. Only some rows state a clone size, as once, few, many or a class for expanded clones.

clone size: .; D gene: .; CDR3 length: 14; J gene: TRBJ1-2; V gene: TRBV6-5; CDR3 DNA: TGTGCCGCACTTTGGCTTAGGGGGAGCTATGGCTACACCTTC; CDR3 protein: CAALWLRGSYGYTF
clone size: .; D gene: .; CDR3 length: 13; J gene: TRBJ1-4; V gene: TRBV29-1; CDR3 DNA: TGCAGCGTTGAAAGGACAGTAGGGGAAAAACTGTTTTTT; CDR3 protein: CSVERTVGEKLFF
clone size: .; D gene: .; CDR3 length: 13; J gene: TRBJ1-5; V gene: TRBV2; CDR3 DNA: TGTGCCAGCACCGGGGGGCTGGTTCAGCCCCAGCATTTT; CDR3 protein: CASTGGLVQPQHF
clone size: .; D gene: .; CDR3 length: 14; J gene: TRBJ1-3; V gene: TRBV5-6; CDR3 DNA: TGTGCCAGCAGCCCCGACAAGACTGGAAACACCATATATTTT; CDR3 protein: CASSPDKTGNTIYF
clone size: .; D gene: .; CDR3 length: 15; J gene: TRBJ2-7; V gene: TRBV3-1/TRBV3-2; CDR3 DNA: TGTGCCAGCAGCCAAGCGTTAGCGGAGTCCTACGAGCAGTACTTC; CDR3 protein: CASSQALAESYEQYF
clone size: .; D gene: .; CDR3 length: 14; J gene: TRBJ2-3; V gene: TRBV5-4; CDR3 DNA: TGTGCCAGCAGCTTTTATCGGCGAGGAGATACGCAGTATTTT; CDR3 protein: CASSFYRRGDTQYF
clone size: .; D gene: TRBD1; CDR3 length: 15; J gene: TRBJ2-7; V gene: TRBV10-1; CDR3 DNA: TGCGCCAGCGCCAACCGGGACAGGGGTTCCTACGAGCAGTACTTC; CDR3 protein: CASANRDRGSYEQYF
clone size: few; D gene: .; CDR3 length: 13; J gene: TRBJ2-7; V gene: TRBV2; CDR3 DNA: TGTGCCAGCAGTCCGCAGGGGCTTTACGAGCAGTACTTC; CDR3 protein: CASSPQGLYEQYF
clone size: once; D gene: TRBD1; CDR3 length: 16; J gene: TRBJ1-1; V gene: TRBV7-2; CDR3 DNA: TGTGCCAGCAGACCCCACAGGGGGAGGGTGAACACTGAAGCTTTCTTT; CDR3 protein: CASRPHRGRVNTEAFF
clone size: .; D gene: .; CDR3 length: 15; J gene: TRBJ1-4; V gene: TRBV5-1; CDR3 DNA: TGCGCCAGCAGCTTGGAGCCTAGCCTTAATGAAAAACTGTTTTTT; CDR3 protein: CASSLEPSLNEKLFF
clone size: few; D gene: TRBD2; CDR3 length: 17; J gene: TRBJ2-7; V gene: TRBV3-1/TRBV3-2; CDR3 DNA: TGTGCCAGCAGCCTAGAGGGACTAGCGGGAGATCCCTACGAGCAGTACTTC; CDR3 protein: CASSLEGLAGDPYEQYF
clone size: .; D gene: .; CDR3 length: 13; J gene: TRBJ2-1; V gene: TRBV24-1; CDR3 DNA: TGTGCCACCAGTGCAGGGAACTACAATGAGCAGTTCTTC; CDR3 protein: CATSAGNYNEQFF
clone size: once; D gene: .; CDR3 length: 15; J gene: TRBJ2-2; V gene: TRBV5-1; CDR3 DNA: TGCGCCAGCAGCTTACAGCGGACGAACACCGGGGAGCTGTTTTTT; CDR3 protein: CASSLQRTNTGELFF
clone size: .; D gene: TRBD2; CDR3 length: 17; J gene: TRBJ2-1; V gene: TRBV9; CDR3 DNA: TGTGCCAGCAGCGACGGGGACTACCCGGGTTCCTACAATGAGCAGTTCTTC; CDR3 protein: CASSDGDYPGSYNEQFF
clone size: .; D gene: .; CDR3 length: 17; J gene: TRBJ2-3; V gene: TRBV10-1; CDR3 DNA: TGCGCCAGCAGTGAGTTCCCGGCAGGCACCAGCACAGATACGCAGTATTTT; CDR3 protein: CASSEFPAGTSTDTQYF
clone size: .; D gene: .; CDR3 length: 14; J gene: TRBJ1-1; V gene: TRBV7-9; CDR3 DNA: TGTGCCAGCAGCTTAGACAAACTGAACACTGAAGCTTTCTTT; CDR3 protein: CASSLDKLNTEAFF
clone size: .; D gene: TRBD1; CDR3 length: 15; J gene: TRBJ1-2; V gene: TRBV4-1; CDR3 DNA: TGCGCCAGCAGCCAGCATTCGGGACAGGGATTTGGCTACACCTTC; CDR3 protein: CASSQHSGQGFGYTF
clone size: .; D gene: .; CDR3 length: 14; J gene: TRBJ1-1; V gene: TRBV10-3; CDR3 DNA: TGTGCCATCAGTGAATGGGGAGAAGAGTCTGAAGCTTTCTTT; CDR3 protein: CAISEWGEESEAFF
clone size: .; D gene: .; CDR3 length: 13; J gene: TRBJ2-2; V gene: TRBV27; CDR3 DNA: TGTGCCAGCCGTCTCCTTCGGACCGGGGAGCTGTTTTTT; CDR3 protein: CASRLLRTGELFF
clone size: .; D gene: TRBD1; CDR3 length: 15; J gene: TRBJ1-4; V gene: TRBV18; CDR3 DNA: TGTGCCAGCTCACCCCAGGGGGCTTCGAATGAAAAACTGTTTTTT; CDR3 protein: CASSPQGASNEKLFF
clone size: .; D gene: .; CDR3 length: 15; J gene: TRBJ1-1; V gene: TRBV4-3; CDR3 DNA: TGCGCCAGCAGCCAAGATCGGGGGGGGAACACTGAAGCTTTCTTT; CDR3 protein: CASSQDRGGNTEAFF
clone size: .; D gene: .; CDR3 length: 13; J gene: TRBJ1-3; V gene: TRBV6-5; CDR3 DNA: TGTGCCAGCTGCCAGGACTCTGGAAACACCATATATTTT; CDR3 protein: CASCQDSGNTIYF
clone size: .; D gene: TRBD2; CDR3 length: 13; J gene: TRBJ2-1; V gene: TRBV5-1; CDR3 DNA: TGCGCCAGCAGCCAAGGGACTAGCGGGGTGGGGTTCTTC; CDR3 protein: CASSQGTSGVGFF
clone size: .; D gene: .; CDR3 length: 11; J gene: TRBJ1-1; V gene: TRBV5-8; CDR3 DNA: TGTGCCAGCAGCTTCGGACTCGGGGCTTTCTTT; CDR3 protein: CASSFGLGAFF
clone size: .; D gene: .; CDR3 length: 14; J gene: TRBJ2-7; V gene: TRBV6-6; CDR3 DNA: TGTGCCAGCAGCCGGGGGACCGGGAACTACGAGCAGTACTTC; CDR3 protein: CASSRGTGNYEQYF
clone size: .; D gene: .; CDR3 length: 17; J gene: TRBJ1-3; V gene: TRBV5-1; CDR3 DNA: TGCGCCAGCAGCTTGACCATACAAGCGGGGTCTGGAAACACCATATATTTT; CDR3 protein: CASSLTIQAGSGNTIYF
clone size: .; D gene: .; CDR3 length: 16; J gene: TRBJ1-6; V gene: TRBV5-6; CDR3 DNA: TGTGCCAGCAGCTCACAGGTCGACTCCTATAATTCACCCCTCCACTTT; CDR3 protein: CASSSQVDSYNSPLHF
clone size: .; D gene: TRBD2; CDR3 length: 16; J gene: TRBJ2-3; V gene: TRBV6-1; CDR3 DNA: TGTGCCAGCAGTGATCATCCTAGCGGGGGGACAGATACGCAGTATTTT; CDR3 protein: CASSDHPSGGTDTQYF
clone size: .; D gene: .; CDR3 length: 14; J gene: TRBJ2-5; V gene: TRBV18; CDR3 DNA: TGTGCCAGCTCACCACCGGGAGTTCAAGAGACCCAGTACTTC; CDR3 protein: CASSPPGVQETQYF
clone size: .; D gene: .; CDR3 length: 15; J gene: TRBJ1-6; V gene: TRBV4-3; CDR3 DNA: TGCGCCAGCAGCCAAGACAGGGGTCTTCGGTCGCCCCTCCACTTT; CDR3 protein: CASSQDRGLRSPLHF
clone size: once; D gene: .; CDR3 length: 11; J gene: TRBJ2-7; V gene: TRBV6-5; CDR3 DNA: TGTGCCAGCAGTTATGGTGGCGGGCAGTACTTC; CDR3 protein: CASSYGGGQYF
clone size: .; D gene: .; CDR3 length: 14; J gene: TRBJ2-2; V gene: TRBV14; CDR3 DNA: TGTGCCAGCTCTCCGGGACAGAACACCGGGGAGCTGTTTTTT; CDR3 protein: CASSPGQNTGELFF
clone size: .; D gene: TRBD2; CDR3 length: 13; J gene: TRBJ2-7; V gene: TRBV30; CDR3 DNA: TGTGCCTGGACGCGGACTAGTTCCTACGAGCAGTACTTC; CDR3 protein: CAWTRTSSYEQYF
clone size: few; D gene: .; CDR3 length: 13; J gene: TRBJ1-1; V gene: TRBV19; CDR3 DNA: TGTGCCAGTAGTATGCGGATGAACACTGAAGCTTTCTTT; CDR3 protein: CASSMRMNTEAFF
clone size: .; D gene: TRBD1; CDR3 length: 15; J gene: TRBJ1-2; V gene: TRBV2; CDR3 DNA: TGTGCCAGCAGTGAAGTTCGGACAGGGGGCTATGGCTACACCTTC; CDR3 protein: CASSEVRTGGYGYTF
clone size: .; D gene: TRBD1; CDR3 length: 16; J gene: TRBJ2-2; V gene: TRBV4-1; CDR3 DNA: TGCGCCAGCTCTACCATGACAGGGACAAACACCGGGGAGCTGTTTTTT; CDR3 protein: CASSTMTGTNTGELFF
clone size: .; D gene: TRBD1; CDR3 length: 18; J gene: TRBJ1-1; V gene: TRBV19; CDR3 DNA: TGTGCCAGTACTCCGCCATGGGGACAGGGGGTCCGAAACACTGAAGCTTTCTTT; CDR3 protein: CASTPPWGQGVRNTEAFF
clone size: .; D gene: TRBD2; CDR3 length: 17; J gene: TRBJ2-3; V gene: TRBV7-8; CDR3 DNA: TGTGCCAGCAGCTTAACCCCGACTAGCGGCCCCACAGATACGCAGTATTTT; CDR3 protein: CASSLTPTSGPTDTQYF
clone size: .; D gene: .; CDR3 length: 13; J gene: TRBJ1-6; V gene: TRBV5-1; CDR3 DNA: TGCGCCAGCAGCTTGGTGGGGGGAGGACCCCTCCACTTT; CDR3 protein: CASSLVGGGPLHF
clone size: .; D gene: .; CDR3 length: 12; J gene: TRBJ2-7; V gene: TRBV15; CDR3 DNA: TGTGCCACCAGCATTTCAGGGGTTGAGCAGTACTTC; CDR3 protein: CATSISGVEQYF
clone size: .; D gene: TRBD1; CDR3 length: 14; J gene: TRBJ2-7; V gene: TRBV15; CDR3 DNA: TGTGCCACCAGCAGCCACCGACAGGGGAGCGAGCAGTACTTC; CDR3 protein: CATSSHRQGSEQYF
clone size: once; D gene: TRBD1; CDR3 length: 16; J gene: TRBJ2-6; V gene: TRBV18; CDR3 DNA: TGTGCCAGCTCACCCCTTACAGGGGCTGGGGCCAACGTCCTGACTTTC; CDR3 protein: CASSPLTGAGANVLTF
clone size: .; D gene: TRBD1; CDR3 length: 13; J gene: TRBJ2-7; V gene: TRBV12-3/TRBV12-4; CDR3 DNA: TGTGCCAGCAGCCGACAGGGGTTTGACGAGCAGTACTTC; CDR3 protein: CASSRQGFDEQYF
clone size: once; D gene: .; CDR3 length: 14; J gene: TRBJ1-1; V gene: TRBV19; CDR3 DNA: TGTGCCAGTAGTATAGAAAGGGGAGGCCCTGAAGCTTTCTTT; CDR3 protein: CASSIERGGPEAFF
clone size: .; D gene: .; CDR3 length: 16; J gene: TRBJ1-1; V gene: TRBV2; CDR3 DNA: TGTGCCAGCAGTGAAGGCGGACAGTCCATGAACACTGAAGCTTTCTTT; CDR3 protein: CASSEGGQSMNTEAFF
clone size: .; D gene: .; CDR3 length: 11; J gene: TRBJ2-1; V gene: TRBV2; CDR3 DNA: TGTGCCAGCAGTGTAAACTACTCGCAGTTCTTC; CDR3 protein: CASSVNYSQFF
clone size: once; D gene: TRBD1; CDR3 length: 13; J gene: TRBJ1-2; V gene: TRBV5-6; CDR3 DNA: TGTGCCAGCAGTTCCGGGACAGGGGGTGGCTACACCTTC; CDR3 protein: CASSSGTGGGYTF